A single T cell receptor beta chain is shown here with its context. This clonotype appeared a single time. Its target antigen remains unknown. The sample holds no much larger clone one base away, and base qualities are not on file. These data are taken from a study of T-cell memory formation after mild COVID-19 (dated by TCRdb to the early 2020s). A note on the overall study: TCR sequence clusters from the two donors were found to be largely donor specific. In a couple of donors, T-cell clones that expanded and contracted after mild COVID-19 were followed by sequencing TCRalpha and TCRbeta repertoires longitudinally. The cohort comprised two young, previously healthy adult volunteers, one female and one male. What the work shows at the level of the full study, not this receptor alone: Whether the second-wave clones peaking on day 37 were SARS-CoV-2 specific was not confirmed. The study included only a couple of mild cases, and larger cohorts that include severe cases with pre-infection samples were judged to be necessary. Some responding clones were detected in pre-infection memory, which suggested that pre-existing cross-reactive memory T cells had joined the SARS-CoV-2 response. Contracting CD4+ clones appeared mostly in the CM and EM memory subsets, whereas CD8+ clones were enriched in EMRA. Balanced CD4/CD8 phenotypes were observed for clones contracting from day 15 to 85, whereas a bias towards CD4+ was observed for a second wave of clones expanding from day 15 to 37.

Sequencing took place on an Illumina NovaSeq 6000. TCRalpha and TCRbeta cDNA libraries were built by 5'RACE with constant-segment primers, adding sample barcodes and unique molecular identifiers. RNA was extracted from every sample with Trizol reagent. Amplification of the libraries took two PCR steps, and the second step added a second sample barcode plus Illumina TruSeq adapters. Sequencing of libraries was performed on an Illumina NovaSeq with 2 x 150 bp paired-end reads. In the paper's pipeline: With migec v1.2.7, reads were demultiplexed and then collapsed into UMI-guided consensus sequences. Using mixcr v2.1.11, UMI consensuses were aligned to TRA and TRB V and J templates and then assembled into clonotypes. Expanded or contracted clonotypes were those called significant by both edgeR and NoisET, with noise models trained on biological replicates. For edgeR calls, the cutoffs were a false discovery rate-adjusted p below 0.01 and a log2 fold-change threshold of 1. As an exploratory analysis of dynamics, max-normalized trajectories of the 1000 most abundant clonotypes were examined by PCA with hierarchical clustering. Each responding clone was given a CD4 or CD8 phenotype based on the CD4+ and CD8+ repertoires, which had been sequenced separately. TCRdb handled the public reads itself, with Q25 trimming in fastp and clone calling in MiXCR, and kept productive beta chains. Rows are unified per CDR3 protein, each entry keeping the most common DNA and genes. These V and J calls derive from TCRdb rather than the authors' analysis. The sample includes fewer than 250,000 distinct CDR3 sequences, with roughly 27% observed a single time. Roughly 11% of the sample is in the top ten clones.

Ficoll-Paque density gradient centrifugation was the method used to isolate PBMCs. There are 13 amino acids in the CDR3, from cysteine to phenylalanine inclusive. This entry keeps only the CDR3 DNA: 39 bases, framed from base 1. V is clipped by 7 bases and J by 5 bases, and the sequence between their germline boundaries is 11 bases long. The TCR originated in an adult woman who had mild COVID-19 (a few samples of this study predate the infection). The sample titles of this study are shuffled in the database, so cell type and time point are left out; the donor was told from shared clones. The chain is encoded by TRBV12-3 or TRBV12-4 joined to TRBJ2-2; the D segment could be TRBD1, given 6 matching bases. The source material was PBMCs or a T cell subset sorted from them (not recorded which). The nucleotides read TGTGCCAGCATCCGAGGGGGAACCGGGGAGCTGTTTTTT. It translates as CASIRGGTGELFF.